The source of this T cell receptor (beta chain) is a study of T-cell memory formation after mild COVID-19. CDR3 length equals 16 residues. The V and J ends lost 4 bases and 4 bases respectively, with 19 bases between them. CDR1 and CDR2 (germline): LNHDA, SQIVND (reference sequence). General observations from the study: Day 37-peaking second-wave clones had unconfirmed SARS-CoV-2 specificity. Mainly CM and EM harbored the contracting CD4+ clones; mainly EMRA harbored the CD8+ ones. Certain responding clones were present in pre-infection memory, suggesting participation of cross-reactive memory. Balance between CD4 and CD8 was seen in clones contracting day 15 to 85, and a CD4+ lean was seen in later expanders.

As to this clonotype: Its antigen is as yet unknown.

TCRdb recomputed calls from the 5' RACE reads with MiXCR, one row per CDR3 protein. The sample holds roughly 450,000 distinct CDR3 sequences, roughly 18% seen once. The chain employs TRBV19 and TRBJ1-2, with a tentative D call TRBD1 (5 bases). This TCR was recovered from an adult woman who had mild COVID-19 (a few samples of this study predate the infection). Cell type and time point are not known. The sequencing sample was made of PBMCs or a T cell subset sorted from them (not recorded which). The CDR3 loop is CASSRGGAAGRYGYTF. For the CDR3, the DNA is TGTGCCAGTAGTAGGGGAGGGGCGGCCGGACGCTATGGCTACACCTTC. Full variable domain (missing parts from reference TRBV19 and TRBJ1-2): DGGITQSPKYLFRKEGQNVTLSCEQNLNHDAMYWYRQDPGQGLRLIYYSQIVNDFQKGDIAEGYSVSREKKESFPLTVTSAQKNPTAFYLCASSRGGAAGRYGYTFGSGTRLTVV.